The 6 T cell receptor beta chains given below trace back to one sample, sequenced in a study of blood T cell repertoires in COVID-19. Generated by immunoSEQ multiplex PCR, the TCRdb table keeps only in-frame clones and is missing some. The table lists 65,000 to 70,000 clones, around 84% of them singletons. Sequencing input: peripheral blood. These receptors were collected from a man in his fifties with acute or convalescent COVID-19.

The chain combines TRBV9 with TRBJ2-1; 14 positions match TRBD2. This CDR3 comprises 16 residues. From germline, CDR1 is SGDLS and CDR2 YYNGEE. After removal of 3 bases from V and 6 bases from J, the junction contained 5 bases not matched to a gene. Here the CDR3 reads CASSAPGLAGANEQFF. As DNA, the CDR3 is TGTGCCAGCAGCGCCCCGGGACTAGCGGGAGCCAATGAGCAGTTCTTC.

The count of this clone is one. The V call is TRBV6-5, the J call TRBJ1-4, with D perhaps TRBD1 (6 bases). Trimming cost V 6 bases and J 4 bases, with 12 bases left between them. CDR3 size: 14 residues. Per germline, CDR1 MNHEY and CDR2 SVGAGI. CDR3 DNA: TGTGCCAGCAGACCAGGGGTTGTTAATGAAAAACTGTTTTTT. This encodes CASRPGVVNEKLFF.

The CDR3 region has the DNA TGCGCCAGCAGCCGGAGGGACAGGGGGTCTGGGGAGCTGTTTTTT. This codes for CASSRRDRGSGELFF. V and J are TRBV5-1 and TRBJ2-2; 11 bases align to TRBD1. The CDR3 loop spans 15 amino acids. Per germline, CDR1 SGHRS and CDR2 YFSETQ. Losses at the gene ends were 4 bases for V and 8 bases for J; bases not matched to a gene: 7. Full variable domain (missing parts from reference TRBV5-1 and TRBJ2-2): KAGVTQTPRYLIKTRGQQVTLSCSPISGHRSVSWYQQTPGQGLQFLFEYFSETQRNKGNFPGRFSGRQFSNSRSEMNVSTLELGDSALYLCASSRRDRGSGELFFGEGSRLTVL.

With regard to this clone: Within the sample, other DNA sequences also encode this same CDR3. The chain uses TRBV4-2 and TRBJ2-3, with a tentative D call TRBD1 (6 bases). The CDR3 has 16 residues. Germline V gene data show CDR1 as LGHNA and CDR2 as YNFKEQ. With 0 bases removed from V and 4 bases from J, the gap between germline ends came to 14 bases. CDR3 in amino acids: CASSQELGARSDTQYF. The DNA of the CDR3 is TGTGCCAGCAGCCAAGAGCTGGGGGCGCGATCAGATACGCAGTATTTT.

This clone appeared a single time. The chain couples TRBV7-2 to TRBJ2-2; 11 nucleotides agree with TRBD2. The V segment lost 5 bases and the J segment 6 bases; nucleotides outside the gene matches: 11. Per the germline V gene, CDR1 is SGHTA and CDR2 is FQGNSA. This CDR3 spans 17 amino acids. CDR3 region: CASSPRLAGIDSGELFF. CDR3 sequence (DNA): TGTGCCAGCAGCCCCCGACTAGCGGGGATAGACTCCGGGGAGCTGTTTTTT.

The V call is TRBV6-6, the J call TRBJ1-1; TRBD1 matches at 7 bases. CDR1 and CDR2 (germline): MNHNY, SVGAGI (reference sequence). This CDR3 contains 13 residues. After removal of 4 bases from V and 5 bases from J, the junction contained 4 bases not matched to a gene. The CDR3 sequence is CASSSPGGTEAFF. The CDR3 DNA reads TGTGCCAGCAGTTCCCCAGGGGGGACTGAAGCTTTCTTT.